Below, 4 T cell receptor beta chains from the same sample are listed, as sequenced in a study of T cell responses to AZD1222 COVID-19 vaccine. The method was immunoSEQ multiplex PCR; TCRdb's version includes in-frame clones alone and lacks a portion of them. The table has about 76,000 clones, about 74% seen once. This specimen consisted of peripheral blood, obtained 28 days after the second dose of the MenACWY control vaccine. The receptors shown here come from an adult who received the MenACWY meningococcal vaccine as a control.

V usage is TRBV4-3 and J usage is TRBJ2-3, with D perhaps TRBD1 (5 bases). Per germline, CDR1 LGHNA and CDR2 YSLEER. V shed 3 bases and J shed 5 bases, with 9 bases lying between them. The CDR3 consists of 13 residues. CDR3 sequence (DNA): TGCGCCAGCAGCCAGCTAAGGGGAGATACGCAGTATTTT. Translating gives CASSQLRGDTQYF.

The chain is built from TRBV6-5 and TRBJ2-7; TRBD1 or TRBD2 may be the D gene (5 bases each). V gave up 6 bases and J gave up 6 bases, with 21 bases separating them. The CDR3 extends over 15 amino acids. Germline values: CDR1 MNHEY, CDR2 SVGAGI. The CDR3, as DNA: TGTGCCAGCAGAAAGCCAGGGTGGGAGAGGGTCGAGCAGTACTTC. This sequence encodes CASRKPGWERVEQYF.

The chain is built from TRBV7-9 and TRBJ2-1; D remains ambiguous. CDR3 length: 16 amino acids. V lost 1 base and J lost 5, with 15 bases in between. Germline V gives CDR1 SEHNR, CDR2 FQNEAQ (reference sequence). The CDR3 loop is CASSLGGPSVHNEQFF. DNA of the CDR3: TGTGCCAGCAGCTTAGGGGGTCCTTCGGTCCACAATGAGCAGTTCTTC.

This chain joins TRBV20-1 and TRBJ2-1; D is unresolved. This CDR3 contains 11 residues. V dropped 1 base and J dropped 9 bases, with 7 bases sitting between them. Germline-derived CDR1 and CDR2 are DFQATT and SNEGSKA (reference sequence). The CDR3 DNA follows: TGCAGTGCTAGAGTAGGCACTGAGCAGTTCTTC. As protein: CSARVGTEQFF.